A selection of T cell receptor beta chains follows, all from one sample in a study of spatial heterogeneity in lung cancer. MiXCR, run by TCRdb on the 5' RACE reads, gives a single entry per CDR3 protein. The table has about 20,000 distinct CDR3 sequences, over 7% seen once; the top ten hold 20% to 25%. Sample: lung tumor tissue, taken at surgery. These receptors were taken from a female donor with early-stage non-small cell lung cancer. Each CDR3 is given with its conserved first and last residue. A D gene is named only where the DNA matches it firmly. The listing skips clone size in some rows; elsewhere it reads once, few, many or a size class.

v_call	clone_size	j_call	d_call	cdr3_aa	cdr3_nt
TRBV5-4	many	TRBJ1-2	.	CASSLPLANYGYTF	TGTGCCAGCAGCTTGCCTTTAGCTAACTATGGCTACACCTTC
TRBV29-1	many	TRBJ2-2	TRBD2	CSVILAGGPGGELFF	TGCAGCGTTATTTTAGCGGGGGGGCCCGGCGGGGAGCTGTTTTTT
TRBV7-8	.	TRBJ1-6	.	CASSPGDWGIHSRNSPLHF	TGTGCCAGCAGCCCCGGCGATTGGGGCATCCACTCTCGAAATTCACCCCTCCACTTT
TRBV7-9	medium-sized	TRBJ2-5	.	CASSFGAGVEETQYF	TGTGCCAGCAGCTTCGGGGCAGGGGTAGAAGAGACCCAGTACTTC
TRBV28	many	TRBJ2-5	TRBD2	CASSRRTSGGLYQETQYF	TGTGCCAGCAGTCGTCGGACTAGCGGGGGGCTATACCAAGAGACCCAGTACTTC
TRBV5-5	many	TRBJ2-7	TRBD1	CASSFGTGTYEQYF	TGTGCCAGCAGCTTCGGGACAGGCACCTACGAGCAGTACTTC
TRBV3-1	many	TRBJ2-7	TRBD2	CASSQGLAGVPSYEQYF	TGTGCCAGCAGCCAAGGGCTAGCGGGGGTCCCCTCCTACGAGCAGTACTTC
TRBV13	.	TRBJ2-7	.	CASSLGRVGSHEQYF	TGTGCCAGCAGCTTAGGAAGGGTTGGGTCCCACGAGCAGTACTTC
TRBV4-3	many	TRBJ1-2	.	CASSPTRNYGYTF	TGCGCCAGCAGCCCAACCCGAAACTATGGCTACACCTTC
TRBV6-2/TRBV6-3	few	TRBJ2-4	TRBD1	CASSQGARTKNIQYF	TGTGCCAGCAGTCAGGGGGCGCGTACCAAAAACATTCAGTACTTC
TRBV27	.	TRBJ2-2	TRBD1	CASTGTGGILAGELFF	TGTGCCAGCACTGGGACAGGGGGAATTCTTGCCGGGGAGCTGTTTTTT
TRBV30	many	TRBJ2-5	.	CAWTSGPRMATVQYF	TGTGCCTGGACGAGTGGTCCCAGGATGGCGACGGTCCAGTACTTC
TRBV6-5	.	TRBJ1-4	.	CASSTALVKKLFF	TGTGCCAGCAGTACAGCGCTTGTTAAAAAACTGTTTTTT
TRBV29-1	few	TRBJ1-2	.	CSVGENYGYTF	TGCAGCGTTGGCGAAAACTATGGCTACACCTTC
TRBV20-1	many	TRBJ2-3	.	CSARDGERSGYTDTQYF	TGCAGTGCTAGAGACGGCGAGCGGTCGGGGTACACAGATACGCAGTATTTT
TRBV3-1	few	TRBJ2-5	.	CASSQDPGRKETQYF	TGTGCCAGCAGCCAAGATCCCGGGCGGAAGGAGACCCAGTACTTC
TRBV10-3	many	TRBJ2-1	TRBD1	CAISESGQGVREGEQFF	TGTGCCATCAGTGAGTCGGGACAGGGGGTTCGAGAAGGGGAGCAGTTCTTC
TRBV2	many	TRBJ1-1	.	CASKVRRDTEAFF	TGTGCCAGCAAGGTCCGGAGGGACACTGAAGCTTTCTTT
TRBV12-3/TRBV12-4	many	TRBJ2-7	.	CASSLLLYEQYF	TGTGCCAGCAGTTTATTGCTCTACGAGCAGTACTTC
TRBV28	many	TRBJ2-6	TRBD2	CASSSGAGPSGANVLTF	TGTGCCAGCAGTTCTGGAGCGGGGCCCTCTGGGGCCAACGTCCTGACTTTC
TRBV9	many	TRBJ2-1	.	CASSVRDLDSSEQFF	TGTGCCAGCAGCGTCCGGGATCTAGACAGTAGTGAGCAGTTCTTC
TRBV18	many	TRBJ1-1	.	CASSPPGGNTEAFF	TGTGCCAGCTCACCACCGGGGGGGAACACTGAAGCTTTCTTT
TRBV12-3/TRBV12-4	few	TRBJ1-5	.	CASSFETENNQPQHF	TGTGCCAGCAGTTTCGAGACAGAGAACAATCAGCCCCAGCATTTT
TRBV6-1	many	TRBJ1-2	TRBD1	CASNHGQGQYGYTF	TGTGCCAGCAACCACGGACAGGGACAATATGGCTACACCTTC
TRBV28	.	TRBJ1-1	.	CASSVMSGNTEAFF	TGTGCCAGCAGTGTTATGTCGGGTAACACTGAAGCTTTCTTT
TRBV6-1	many	TRBJ1-4	.	CASRAVGREPEKLFF	TGTGCCAGCAGAGCAGTGGGACGGGAGCCAGAAAAACTGTTTTTT
TRBV19	few	TRBJ2-2	TRBD2	CASSTFLSGASTGELFF	TGTGCCAGTAGTACCTTCCTTAGCGGGGCTAGCACCGGGGAGCTGTTTTTT
TRBV29-1	few	TRBJ2-5	.	CSVSDGPQETQYF	TGCAGCGTGAGTGATGGCCCGCAAGAGACCCAGTACTTC
TRBV5-6	many	TRBJ2-3	.	CASSFRVWGADTQYF	TGTGCCAGCAGCTTCAGGGTTTGGGGTGCAGATACGCAGTATTTT
TRBV11-2	many	TRBJ1-2	.	CASSLRDGDGYTF	TGTGCCAGCAGCTTGAGGGACGGGGATGGCTACACCTTC
TRBV27	.	TRBJ1-2	TRBD1	CASSFRPQGGNYGYTF	TGTGCCAGCAGTTTCCGCCCTCAGGGGGGTAACTATGGCTACACCTTC
TRBV27	.	TRBJ2-5	.	CASSTLAQETQYF	TGTGCCAGCAGCACCCTGGCCCAAGAGACCCAGTACTTC
TRBV28	few	TRBJ1-6	.	CASSPGGAGVRTPLHF	TGTGCCAGCAGCCCCGGGGGGGCAGGGGTACGGACACCCCTCCACTTT
TRBV20-1	many	TRBJ1-5	TRBD1	CSARPPGQGFEQPQHF	TGCAGTGCTAGACCCCCGGGACAGGGTTTTGAGCAGCCCCAGCATTTT
TRBV28	medium-sized	TRBJ2-5	.	CASSLLKTMGGGRETQYF	TGTGCCAGCAGTTTACTCAAGACTATGGGAGGGGGGCGAGAGACCCAGTACTTC
TRBV6-2/TRBV6-3	.	TRBJ1-1	TRBD1	CASSGGTGTGNTEAFF	TGTGCCAGCAGTGGCGGGACCGGGACAGGGAACACTGAAGCTTTCTTT